The 13 T cell receptor beta chains presented below share a single source sample, sequenced in a study of blood T cell repertoires in COVID-19. Libraries were prepared by immunoSEQ multiplex PCR; TCRdb keeps only in-frame clonotypes and omits some of them. The sample has about 250,000 clones, about nine tenths seen once. The sequenced sample was PBMCs or T cells enriched from blood (not recorded which). The receptors were sampled from a man aged 35-49 years who had recovered from COVID-19.

To note about this clone: This CDR3 is also generated by other DNA sequences in the sample. The V call is TRBV28, the J call TRBJ1-5; D gene ambiguous. CDR3 length: 12 residues. Germline values: CDR1 MDHEN, CDR2 SYDVKM. Trimming removed 7 bases at V and 4 bases at J, with 8 bases between. CDR3 sequence reads: CASTLPNQPQHF. The CDR3 DNA reads as TGTGCCAGCACTCTTCCTAATCAGCCCCAGCATTTT.

The CDR3 here is CASGLRQDSYEQYF. The CDR3 region has the DNA TGTGCCAGTGGATTGAGACAGGACTCCTACGAGCAGTACTTC. The chain employs TRBV19 and TRBJ2-7, with a possible D match to TRBD1 (6 bases). V dropped 8 bases and J dropped 0 bases, with 14 bases sitting between them. The CDR3 loop spans 14 amino acids. The germline gives CDR1 LNHDA, CDR2 SQIVND (reference sequence).

The rearrangement links TRBV30 to TRBJ2-7, with a tentative D call TRBD1 (5 bases). Germline V gives CDR1 GTSNPN, CDR2 SVGIG (reference sequence). V was pared by 2 bases and J by 1 base, with 15 bases between. The CDR3 is 15 amino acids. Written as DNA, the CDR3 is TGTGCCTGGAGTTTCCCCAGGGCCCTATCCTACGAGCAGTACTTC. Its protein is CAWSFPRALSYEQYF.

The chain joins TRBV10-3 to TRBJ1-6; D uncertain. Deletions cut 10 bases from V and 5 bases from J, with 15 bases between. In germline, CDR1 is ENHRY, CDR2 SYGVKD. This CDR3 comprises 14 residues. The CDR3 spells CASLPGRDNSPLHF. The CDR3 nucleotides read TGTGCCAGCCTCCCCGGGAGAGATAATTCACCCCTCCACTTT.

This chain joins TRBV6-5 and TRBJ2-2, with D perhaps TRBD1 (5 bases). V gave up 0 bases and J gave up 2 bases, with 7 bases separating them. The CDR3 covers 15 residues. The germline V gene has CDR1 MNHEY and CDR2 SVGAGI. The CDR3 DNA reads as TGTGCCAGCAGTTACTCGACAGTCAACACCGGGGAGCTGTTTTTT. It encodes CASSYSTVNTGELFF.

The CDR3 DNA follows: TGTGCCAGCAGCTTAGAGGGACAGGGAGATCAGCCCCAGCATTTT. It yields the protein CASSLEGQGDQPQHF. The chain recombines TRBV7-9 with TRBJ1-5, with 9 bases identical to TRBD1. The V gene end was trimmed by 1 base and the J gene end by 5 bases; junction bases not matched to a gene: 3. The CDR3 totals 15 residues. Germline V gene data show CDR1 as SEHNR and CDR2 as FQNEAQ (reference sequence). Supplemented by reference TRBV7-9 and TRBJ1-5, the full variable domain reads DTGVSQNPRHKITKRGQNVTFRCDPISEHNRLYWYRQTLGQGPEFLTYFQNEAQLEKSRLLSDRFSAERPKGSFSTLEIQRTEQGDSAMYLCASSLEGQGDQPQHFGDGTRLSIL.

The chain joins TRBV9 to TRBJ1-3; TRBD1 might be the D (5 bases). The CDR3 is 16 residues long. Trimming cost V 3 bases and J 3 bases, with 16 bases left between them. CDR1 is SGDLS, CDR2 YYNGEE, per germline. CDR3 DNA: TGTGCCAGCAGCGCTCAACAGGCCCATATTGGAAACACCATATATTTT. Its translation is CASSAQQAHIGNTIYF.

This chain links TRBV5-1 with TRBJ2-1; tentatively, D is TRBD2 (5 bases). This CDR3 region has 17 residues. From germline, CDR1 is SGHRS and CDR2 YFSETQ. V lost 3 bases and J 3 bases, leaving 19 bases between the germline ends. The CDR3 protein is CASSSMGSHPLYNEQFF. DNA for the CDR3: TGCGCCAGCAGCTCGATGGGGAGTCACCCCCTCTACAATGAGCAGTTCTTC.

This chain uses TRBV23-1 with TRBJ2-6; D may be TRBD1 (6 bases). TRBV23-1 is an open reading frame, and its role is uncertain. The V gene lost 6 bases and the J gene lost 0 bases, with 18 bases spanning the gap. The CDR3 spans 18 residues. DNA of the CDR3: TGCGCCAGCAGCCAAAGGACAGAGGGCGTCTCTGGGGCCAACGTCCTGACTTTC. It yields the protein CASSQRTEGVSGANVLTF.

The chain has TRBV28 and TRBJ1-2, with TRBD1 matching over 7 bases. The germline V gene has CDR1 MDHEN and CDR2 SYDVKM. This CDR3 has 10 residues. V shed 3 bases, J shed 13 bases, and the junction held 2 bases outside the gene matches. The CDR3 nucleotides read TGTGCCAGCAGTTTCAGGGGGGTCACCTTC. This encodes CASSFRGVTF.

This clone came up a few times. The chain is built from TRBV7-8 and TRBJ2-5; 7 bases line up with TRBD2. Unmatched junction bases numbered 8, after V lost 5 bases and J lost 2 bases. The CDR3 has 15 residues. In germline, CDR1 is SGHVS, CDR2 FQNEAQ. The CDR3 DNA reads TGTGCCAGCAGCAGAAGACTAGCCCTACAAGAGACCCAGTACTTC. Protein product: CASSRRLALQETQYF.

The CDR3 is CATQGVSNQPQHF. DNA for the CDR3: TGTGCCACCCAGGGGGTAAGCAATCAGCCCCAGCATTTT. This rearrangement joins TRBV12-3 or TRBV12-4 to TRBJ1-5, with TRBD1 matching 7 bases. V lost 10 bases to trimming and J lost 1 base; unmatched junction nucleotides: 4. CDR3 length: 13 amino acids.

V gene TRBV19 combines with J gene TRBJ2-1; the match to TRBD2 covers 12 bases. The CDR3 is made up of 19 amino acids. V lost 0 bases and J lost 7; bases outside the gene matches: 13. CDR1 LNHDA and CDR2 SQIVND come from the germline V gene (reference sequence). CDR3 sequence reads: CASSIDGASGRDWANEQFF. The CDR3 bases are TGTGCCAGTAGTATAGATGGGGCTAGCGGGAGGGATTGGGCTAATGAGCAGTTCTTC.